These 29 T cell receptor beta chains originate from one sample sequenced in a study of cytomegalovirus exposure and HLA in healthy donors. The PCR contained 60 Vbeta and 13 Jbeta primers. Produced via immunoSEQ multiplex PCR; TCRdb's table is partial and in-frame only. The sample holds under 90,000 clones. Sequenced: PBMCs. The receptors come from a middle-aged man in good health and CMV-seropositive.

The rearrangement links TRBV6-6 to TRBJ2-7, with D maybe TRBD1 (6 bases). Trimming took off 5 bases at V and 3 bases at J, with 14 bases between the two ends. The CDR3 runs to 14 residues. CDR1 is MNHNY and CDR2 is SVGAGI in the germline V gene (reference sequence). CDR3 loop: CASSRRTARYEQYF. DNA of the CDR3: TGTGCCAGCAGTAGACGGACAGCCCGCTACGAGCAGTACTTC.

V and J are TRBV18 and TRBJ2-7; D may be TRBD2 (6 bases). Looked up from germline, CDR1 is KGHSH and CDR2 is LQKENI. This CDR3 is built from 16 residues. V lost 2 bases and J 3 bases, leaving 17 bases between the germline ends. CDR3 in amino acids: CASSPLPGAKIYEQYV. The CDR3 nucleotides read TGTGCCAGCTCACCATTGCCGGGAGCCAAGATCTACGAGCAGTACGTC.

The chain links TRBV28 to TRBJ1-5; TRBD1 agrees at 8 bases. Germline lookup yields CDR1 MDHEN and CDR2 SYDVKM. Losses at the gene ends were 6 bases for V and 4 bases for J; bases not matched to a gene: 5. The CDR3 totals 14 residues. CDR3 in amino acids: CASRRQGNNQPQHF. The CDR3 DNA sequence: TGTGCCAGCAGGCGACAGGGGAATAATCAGCCCCAGCATTTT.

V is TRBV2 and J is TRBJ1-5, with D possibly TRBD1 on 6 matching bases. Trimming took off 4 bases at V and 6 bases at J, with 10 bases between the two ends. This CDR3 contains 13 residues. Germline V gene data show CDR1 as SNHLY and CDR2 as FYNNEI. The CDR3 protein is CASSVQGFQPQHF. CDR3 DNA sequence: TGTGCCAGCAGTGTACAGGGTTTTCAGCCCCAGCATTTT.

V gene TRBV7-9 combines with J gene TRBJ2-2, with 8 bases matching TRBD1. V lost 0 bases to trimming and J lost 2 bases; unmatched junction nucleotides: 8. This CDR3 comprises 18 residues. CDR1 and CDR2 (germline): SEHNR, FQNEAQ (reference sequence). DNA of the CDR3: TGTGCCAGCAGCTTAGCGCTCAGGGGGCGATTAAACACCGGGGAGCTGTTTTTT. Translating it yields CASSLALRGRLNTGELFF.

The chain has TRBV18 and TRBJ1-4; TRBD1 is a possible D gene (5 bases). The germline V gene encodes CDR1 KGHSH and CDR2 LQKENI. The CDR3 totals 15 residues. V was cut by 6 bases and J by 5 bases, with 16 bases left in between. Here the CDR3 reads CASSRPGRANEKLFF. The CDR3 DNA is TGTGCCAGCTCCCGTCCCGGCAGGGCGAATGAAAAACTGTTTTTT.

The rearrangement joins TRBV28 to TRBJ1-5; D is undetermined. Germline V gene lookup returns CDR1 MDHEN and CDR2 SYDVKM. The CDR3 has 13 amino acids. V was clipped by 3 bases and J by 0 bases, with 3 bases between them. The chain's CDR3 is CASSLYSNQPQHF. The CDR3 coding sequence is TGTGCCAGCAGTTTGTATAGCAATCAGCCCCAGCATTTT.

The genes are TRBV11-2 and TRBJ1-1, with D unclear. The CDR3 extends over 13 amino acids. Per germline, CDR1 SGHAT and CDR2 FQNNGV. The V gene lost 4 bases and the J gene lost 4 bases, with 10 bases spanning the gap. CDR3 amino acids: CASSYQSGTEAFF. The CDR3 DNA follows: TGTGCCAGCAGCTATCAATCCGGCACTGAAGCTTTCTTT. Complete variable domain (other parts from reference TRBV11-2 and TRBJ1-1): EAGVAQSPRYKIIEKRQSVAFWCNPISGHATLYWYQQILGQGPKLLIQFQNNGVVDDSQLPKDRFSAERLKGVDSTLKIQPAKLEDSAVYLCASSYQSGTEAFFGQGTRLTVV.

Concerning this clone itself: At one end, the junction sequence differs from germline, possibly due to a read error. The chain carries TRBV7-7 and TRBJ2-1; 12 nucleotides match TRBD2. The CDR3 has 15 residues. Germline V gene data show CDR1 as SSHAT and CDR2 as FNYEAQ (reference sequence). CDR3 in amino acids: CASSLAGGAYNEQFF. The CDR3 DNA is TGTGCTAGCAGCCTAGCGGGAGGGGCCTACAATGAGCAGTTCTTC.

V and J are TRBV5-3 and TRBJ2-2, with TRBD1 as a possible D gene (6 bases). TRBV5-3 is treated as an ORF (open reading frame) with a function not yet certain. Trimming removed 7 bases at V and 4 bases at J, with 14 bases between. The CDR3 is 14 amino acids. The CDR3 spells CARGIQGSTGELFF. The CDR3 DNA is TGTGCCAGAGGAATACAGGGTTCCACCGGGGAGCTGTTTTTT.

CDR3 protein: CSVVTDTQYF. The DNA for the CDR3 is TGCAGCGTCGTCACAGATACGCAGTATTTT. This chain joins TRBV29-1 and TRBJ2-3; D is unclear. The CDR3 loop spans 10 amino acids. Germline-derived CDR1 and CDR2 are SQVTM and ANQGSEA. The V end was cut by 6 bases, the J end by 2 bases, with 3 bases between.

The V gene is TRBV11-2, the J gene TRBJ1-1, with 12 nucleotides matching TRBD1. CDR3 length: 15 amino acids. V shed 5 bases, J shed 5 bases, and the junction held 6 bases outside the gene matches. Germline CDR1 and CDR2: SGHAT and FQNNGV. CDR3 sequence: CASSPRDRGRTEAFF. CDR3 nucleotide sequence: TGTGCCAGCAGCCCCCGGGACAGGGGGCGGACTGAAGCTTTCTTT.

The chain carries TRBV11-3 and TRBJ2-2; D is unresolved. The ends were cut back, 7 bases at V and 6 bases at J, with 12 bases in the middle. Germline V CDR1 and CDR2: SGHNT, YENEEA. This CDR3 region has 13 residues. Here the CDR3 reads CASNPVGAGELFF. For the CDR3, the DNA is TGTGCCAGCAACCCAGTCGGAGCCGGGGAGCTGTTTTTT.

V is TRBV28 and J is TRBJ1-5; D is possibly TRBD1 (6 bases). V was clipped by 7 bases and J by 3 bases, with 13 bases between them. Germline V gene data show CDR1 as MDHEN and CDR2 as SYDVKM. This CDR3 is 14 amino acids long. DNA for the CDR3: TGTGCCAGCACCCCCGGACAGCTCAATCAGCCCCAGCATTTT. Its translation: CASTPGQLNQPQHF.

The chain recombines TRBV29-1 with TRBJ2-1, with D tentatively TRBD1 (6 bases). This CDR3 is 13 amino acids long. V was pared by 3 bases and J by 4 bases, with 10 bases between. Per the germline V gene, CDR1 is SQVTM and CDR2 is ANQGSEA. The CDR3 region is CSVDGTTYNEQFF. The CDR3 DNA is TGCAGCGTTGACGGGACAACATACAATGAGCAGTTCTTC.

The CDR3 DNA sequence: TGTGCTAGTGGTTTGGTACTAGTAGCCCACAATGAGCAGTTCTTC. Protein sequence: CASGLVLVAHNEQFF. The rearrangement uses TRBV12-5 and TRBJ2-1; maybe TRBD2 (5 bases). Trimming pared 0 bases from V and 5 bases from J, leaving 11 bases between. Germline V gives CDR1 LGHNT, CDR2 FRNRAP. There are 15 residues in the CDR3.

The J gene is TRBJ2-1, the V gene TRBV12-1; the table's TRBD2 call for D was not verified on the DNA. TRBV12-1 corresponds to a pseudogene. CDR3 length equals 15 residues. CDR3 sequence: CASSPITRSPSSQFF. CDR3 DNA: TGTGCCAGCAGCCCAATCACACGGTCCCCTAGTTCGCAGTTCTTC.

The chain uses TRBV27 and TRBJ2-1; the D is unclear. The CDR3 runs 13 residues. The V gene lost 5 bases and the J gene lost 8 bases, with 13 bases spanning the gap. Per the germline V gene, CDR1 is MNHEY and CDR2 is SMNVEV (reference sequence). The CDR3 protein is CASSPTARYEQFF. CDR3 sequence (DNA): TGTGCCAGCAGTCCTACCGCTAGATATGAGCAGTTCTTC.

The gene calls are TRBV7-2 and TRBJ2-2; 7 nucleotides agree with TRBD2. The CDR3 loop spans 15 amino acids. Germline values: CDR1 SGHTA, CDR2 FQGNSA. V gave up 7 bases and J gave up 1 base; unmatched junction bases: 6. Here the CDR3 reads CASTGEGRNTGELFF. In nucleotides, the CDR3 is TGTGCCAGCACCGGGGAGGGCAGGAACACCGGGGAGCTGTTTTTT. The full variable domain, its missing parts supplied by reference TRBV7-2 and TRBJ2-2, is GAGVSQSPSNKVTEKGKDVELRCDPISGHTALYWYRQSLGQGLEFLIYFQGNSAPDKSGLPSDRFSAERTGGSVSTLTIQRTQQEDSAVYLCASTGEGRNTGELFFGEGSRLTVL.

The chain links TRBV4-3 to TRBJ2-4; the D is unclear. Looked up from germline, CDR1 is LGHNA and CDR2 is YSLEER. V gave up 0 bases and J gave up 5 bases, with 11 bases separating them. CDR3 length equals 15 residues. The CDR3 sequence is CASSQDIQIQNIQYF. The CDR3 DNA follows: TGCGCCAGCAGCCAAGATATACAGATCCAAAACATTCAGTACTTC.

CDR3 amino acids: CARSSPTGDTEAFF. CDR3 DNA: TGTGCCAGAAGCTCTCCAACCGGAGACACTGAAGCTTTCTTT. This chain connects TRBV7-5 to TRBJ1-1. TRBV7-5 is reported as a pseudogene. The CDR3 runs 14 residues.

The gene calls are TRBV7-2 and TRBJ2-1; the match to TRBD2 covers 9 bases. This CDR3 comprises 14 residues. Germline V lookup: CDR1 SGHTA, CDR2 FQGNSA. Unmatched junction bases numbered 4, after V lost 0 bases and J lost 10 bases. Here the CDR3 reads CASSLAGGREEQFF. In DNA, the CDR3 is TGTGCCAGCAGCTTAGCTGGCGGGAGGGAAGAGCAGTTCTTC.

The chain has TRBV11-2 and TRBJ1-2; 7 bases agree with TRBD1. With V trimmed by 4 bases and J by 2 bases, 4 bases remained unmatched. The CDR3 sequence is 14 residues long. CDR1 and CDR2 from the germline V gene are SGHAT and FQNNGV. CDR3 protein: CASSWTGDNYGYTF. CDR3 in DNA: TGTGCCAGCAGCTGGACAGGTGACAACTATGGCTACACCTTC.

This chain connects TRBV30 to TRBJ2-5, with D perhaps TRBD1 (6 bases). V gave up 2 bases and J gave up 4 bases, with 8 bases separating them. Germline V gene lookup returns CDR1 GTSNPN and CDR2 SVGIG (reference sequence). The CDR3 totals 12 residues. CDR3 bases: TGTGCCTGGAGTAGGACAGCAGAGACCCAGTACTTC. Protein: CAWSRTAETQYF.

This chain joins TRBV5-1 and TRBJ2-1; maybe TRBD2 (6 bases). The CDR3 covers 12 residues. Germline V gives CDR1 SGHRS, CDR2 YFSETQ. Trimming removed 4 bases from V and 8 bases from J, with 10 bases in between. The CDR3 sequence is CASSQPSDEQFF. The CDR3 bases are TGCGCCAGCAGCCAACCTAGCGATGAGCAGTTCTTC.

This chain connects TRBV9 to TRBJ1-4, with 12 bases identical to TRBD1. J lost 7 bases, V lost 3 bases, and 10 bases had no gene match. Germline assignment: CDR1 SGDLS and CDR2 YYNGEE. There are 17 residues in the CDR3. The CDR3 DNA reads as TGTGCCAGCAGCGCCGGGACAGGGGGCGGTGTTACTGAAAAACTGTTTTTT. It codes for CASSAGTGGGVTEKLFF.

V gene TRBV7-9 combines with J gene TRBJ2-5, with D maybe TRBD2 (5 bases). Germline V gene sequence: CDR1 SEHNR, CDR2 FQNEAQ (reference sequence). This CDR3 has 14 residues. V dropped 7 bases and J dropped 1 base, with 13 bases sitting between them. Here the CDR3 DNA reads TGTGCCAGCACCCCGGGGTGGGGCCAAGAGACCCAGTACTTC. Protein sequence: CASTPGWGQETQYF. The full variable domain, its missing parts supplied by reference TRBV7-9 and TRBJ2-5, is DTGVSQNPRHKITKRGQNVTFRCDPISEHNRLYWYRQTLGQGPEFLTYFQNEAQLEKSRLLSDRFSAERPKGSFSTLEIQRTEQGDSAMYLCASTPGWGQETQYFGPGTRLLVL.

The chain joins TRBV7-2 to TRBJ2-7; 7 bases match TRBD2. V gave up 1 base and J gave up 1 base; unmatched junction bases: 4. The V gene's germline CDR1 is SGHTA and CDR2 FQGNSA. CDR3 length: 15 residues. The chain's CDR3 is CASSLVASGSYEQYF. CDR3 DNA: TGTGCCAGCAGCTTAGTGGCTAGCGGATCCTACGAGCAGTACTTC.

The J gene is TRBJ2-1, the V gene TRBV11-3; D perhaps matches TRBD2 (6 bases). There are 13 residues in the CDR3. V was clipped by 5 bases and J by 9 bases, with 14 bases between them. Germline V gene data show CDR1 as SGHNT and CDR2 as YENEEA. CDR3 sequence reads: CASSMTRGSEQFF. As DNA, the CDR3 is TGTGCCAGCAGCATGACTAGAGGGTCTGAGCAGTTCTTC.